This T cell receptor beta chain was recovered during a study of CD8 T cells in ankylosing spondylitis. TCRdb re-called the 5' RACE reads with MiXCR, one entry per CDR3 protein. This table has some 87,000 distinct CDR3 sequences, around 25% appearing once. The germline V gene encodes CDR1 DFQATT and CDR2 SNEGSKA (reference sequence). V gave up 3 bases and J gave up 0 bases; unmatched junction bases: 4. This CDR3 comprises 16 residues. The clonotype comes from a male donor with ankylosing spondylitis or in good health (not recorded which). The specimen was blood, either unsorted or a sorted T cell fraction (not recorded which). The chain couples TRBV20-1 to TRBJ2-2; the match to TRBD2 covers 10 bases. The CDR3 loop reads CSARASGGPNTGELFF. CDR3 DNA sequence: TGCAGTGCTAGGGCTAGCGGGGGCCCGAACACCGGGGAGCTGTTTTTT.